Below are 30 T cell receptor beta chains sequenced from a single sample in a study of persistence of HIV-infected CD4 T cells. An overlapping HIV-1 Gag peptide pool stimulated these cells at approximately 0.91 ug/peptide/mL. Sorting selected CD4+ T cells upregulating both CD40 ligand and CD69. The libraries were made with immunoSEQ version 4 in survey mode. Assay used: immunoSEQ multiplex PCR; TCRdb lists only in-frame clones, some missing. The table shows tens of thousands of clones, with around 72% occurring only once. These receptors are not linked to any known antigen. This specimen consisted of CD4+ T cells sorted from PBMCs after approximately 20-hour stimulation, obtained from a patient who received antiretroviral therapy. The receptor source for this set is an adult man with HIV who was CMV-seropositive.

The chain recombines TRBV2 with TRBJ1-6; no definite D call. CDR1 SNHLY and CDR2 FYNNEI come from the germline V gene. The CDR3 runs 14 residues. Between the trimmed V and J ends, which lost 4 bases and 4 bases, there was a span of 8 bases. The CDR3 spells CASSGPEYNSPLHF. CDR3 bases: TGTGCCAGCAGTGGGCCAGAGTATAATTCACCCCTCCACTTT.

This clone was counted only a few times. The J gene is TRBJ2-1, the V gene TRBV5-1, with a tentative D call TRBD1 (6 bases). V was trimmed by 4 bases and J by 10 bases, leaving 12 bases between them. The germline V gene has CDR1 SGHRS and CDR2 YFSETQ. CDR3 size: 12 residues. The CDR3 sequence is CASSSGQFEQFF. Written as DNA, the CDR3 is TGCGCCAGCAGCAGCGGACAGTTCGAGCAGTTCTTC.

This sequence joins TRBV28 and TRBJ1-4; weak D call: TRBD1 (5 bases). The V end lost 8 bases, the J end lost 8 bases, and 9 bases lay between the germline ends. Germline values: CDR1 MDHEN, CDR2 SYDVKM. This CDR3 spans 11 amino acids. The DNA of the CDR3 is TGTGCCAGCTGGGGCGCCGAAAAACTGTTTTTT. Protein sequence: CASWGAEKLFF.

In DNA form, the CDR3 reads TGTGCCAGCAGCCAAGTCTCGGGTATAGGTTCACCCCTCCACTTT. Protein sequence: CASSQVSGIGSPLHF. The rearrangement uses TRBV14 and TRBJ1-6; D remains unclear. This CDR3 comprises 15 residues. V was trimmed by 1 base and J by 9 bases, leaving 13 bases between them. Germline assignment: CDR1 SGHDN and CDR2 FVKESK.

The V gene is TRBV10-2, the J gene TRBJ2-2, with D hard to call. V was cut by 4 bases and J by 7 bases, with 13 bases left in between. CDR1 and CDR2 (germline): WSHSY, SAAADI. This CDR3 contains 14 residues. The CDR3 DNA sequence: TGCGCCAGCAGTGCCACGACGCAAAGCGGGGAGCTGTTTTTT. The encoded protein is CASSATTQSGELFF.

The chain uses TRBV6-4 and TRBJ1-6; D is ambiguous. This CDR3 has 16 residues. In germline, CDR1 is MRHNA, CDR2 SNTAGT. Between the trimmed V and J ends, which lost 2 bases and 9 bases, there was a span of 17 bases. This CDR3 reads CASSDTRTVVLSPLHF. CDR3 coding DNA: TGTGCCAGCAGTGACACCCGGACGGTCGTGCTTTCACCCCTCCACTTT.

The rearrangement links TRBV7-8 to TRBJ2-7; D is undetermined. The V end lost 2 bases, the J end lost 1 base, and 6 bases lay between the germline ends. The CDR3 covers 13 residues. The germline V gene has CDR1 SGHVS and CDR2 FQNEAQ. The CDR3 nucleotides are TGTGCCAGCAGCTTAAGCAGGTCCTACGAGCAGTACTTC. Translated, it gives CASSLSRSYEQYF.

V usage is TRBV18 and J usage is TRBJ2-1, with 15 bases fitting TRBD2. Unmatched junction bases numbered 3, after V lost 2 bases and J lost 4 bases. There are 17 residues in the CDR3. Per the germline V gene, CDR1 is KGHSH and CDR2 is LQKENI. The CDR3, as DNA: TGTGCCAGCTCACCAAGGACTAGCGGGGGGGATTACAATGAGCAGTTCTTC. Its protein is CASSPRTSGGDYNEQFF.

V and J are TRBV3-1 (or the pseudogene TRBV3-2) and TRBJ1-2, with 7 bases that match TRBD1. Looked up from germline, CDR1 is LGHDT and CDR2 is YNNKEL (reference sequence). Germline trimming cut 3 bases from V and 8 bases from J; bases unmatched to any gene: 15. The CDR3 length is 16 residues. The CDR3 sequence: CASSQERAQGGHGYTF. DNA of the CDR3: TGTGCCAGCAGCCAGGAGAGGGCGCAGGGGGGACACGGCTACACCTTC.

The CDR3 coding sequence is TGTGCCAGCAGCGCGGGCGTCGCGGGGGTATACAATGAGCAGTTCTTC. The encoded protein is CASSAGVAGVYNEQFF. The chain carries TRBV9 and TRBJ2-1; TRBD2 matches 7 bases. With 3 bases clipped from V and 4 bases from J, the junction kept 10 bases outside the gene matches. The CDR3 contains 16 residues. Germline values: CDR1 SGDLS, CDR2 YYNGEE.

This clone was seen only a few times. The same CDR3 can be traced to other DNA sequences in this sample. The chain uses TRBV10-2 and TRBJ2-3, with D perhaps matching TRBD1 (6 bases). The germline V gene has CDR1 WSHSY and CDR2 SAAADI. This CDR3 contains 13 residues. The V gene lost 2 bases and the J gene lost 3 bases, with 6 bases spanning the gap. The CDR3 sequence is CASSEQGTDTQYF. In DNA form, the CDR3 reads TGCGCCAGCAGTGAGCAGGGGACAGATACGCAGTATTTT.

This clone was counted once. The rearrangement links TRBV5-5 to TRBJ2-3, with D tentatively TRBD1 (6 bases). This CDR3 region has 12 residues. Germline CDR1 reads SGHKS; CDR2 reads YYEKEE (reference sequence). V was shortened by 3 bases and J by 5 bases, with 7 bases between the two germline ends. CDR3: CASSSRGDTQYF. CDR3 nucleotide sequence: TGTGCCAGCAGCTCCAGGGGAGATACGCAGTATTTT.

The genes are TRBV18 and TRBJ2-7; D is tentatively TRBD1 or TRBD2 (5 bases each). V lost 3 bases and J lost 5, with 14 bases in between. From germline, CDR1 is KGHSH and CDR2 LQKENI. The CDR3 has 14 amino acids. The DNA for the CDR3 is TGTGCCAGCTCACCTGCCGGGACGTCCAACGAGCAGTACTTC. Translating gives CASSPAGTSNEQYF.

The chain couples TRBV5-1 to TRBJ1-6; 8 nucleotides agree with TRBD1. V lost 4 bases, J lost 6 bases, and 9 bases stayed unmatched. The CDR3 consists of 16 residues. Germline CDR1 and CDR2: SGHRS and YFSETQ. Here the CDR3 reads CASSGQGDLRNSPLHF. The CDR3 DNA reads TGCGCCAGCAGCGGACAGGGTGATCTGCGTAATTCACCCCTCCACTTT.

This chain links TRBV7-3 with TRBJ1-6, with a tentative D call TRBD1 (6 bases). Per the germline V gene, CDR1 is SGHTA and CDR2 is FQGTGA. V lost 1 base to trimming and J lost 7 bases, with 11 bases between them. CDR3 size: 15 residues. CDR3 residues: CASSLIGQGNSPLHF. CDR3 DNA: TGTGCCAGCAGCTTAATTGGTCAGGGGAATTCACCCCTCCACTTT.

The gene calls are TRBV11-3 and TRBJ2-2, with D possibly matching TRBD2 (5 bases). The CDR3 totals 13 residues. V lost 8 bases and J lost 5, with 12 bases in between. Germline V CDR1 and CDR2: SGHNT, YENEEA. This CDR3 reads CASGLRRTGELFF. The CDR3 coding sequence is TGTGCCAGCGGGCTCCGGAGGACCGGGGAGCTGTTTTTT.

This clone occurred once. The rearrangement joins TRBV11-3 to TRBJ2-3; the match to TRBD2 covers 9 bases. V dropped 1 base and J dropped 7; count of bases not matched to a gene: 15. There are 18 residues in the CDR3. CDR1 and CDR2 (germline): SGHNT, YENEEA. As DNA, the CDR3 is TGTGCCAGCAGCTTAGGCCCCATGGGAGCGGGGGGCGGTAATACGCAGTATTTT. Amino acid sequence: CASSLGPMGAGGGNTQYF.

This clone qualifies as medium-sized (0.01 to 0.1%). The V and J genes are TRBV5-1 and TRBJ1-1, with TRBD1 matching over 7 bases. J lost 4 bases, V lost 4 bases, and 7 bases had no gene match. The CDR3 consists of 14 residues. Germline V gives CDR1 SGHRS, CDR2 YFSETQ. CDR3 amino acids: CASSGTSGGTEAFF. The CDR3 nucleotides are TGCGCCAGCAGCGGTACCTCAGGGGGCACTGAAGCTTTCTTT.

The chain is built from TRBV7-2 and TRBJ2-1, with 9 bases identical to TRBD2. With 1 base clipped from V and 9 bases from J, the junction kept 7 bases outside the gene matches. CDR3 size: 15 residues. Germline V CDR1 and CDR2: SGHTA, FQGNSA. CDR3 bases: TGTGCCAGCAGCTTAGAGTCTAGCGGGGTGAGTGAGCAGTTCTTC. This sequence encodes CASSLESSGVSEQFF.

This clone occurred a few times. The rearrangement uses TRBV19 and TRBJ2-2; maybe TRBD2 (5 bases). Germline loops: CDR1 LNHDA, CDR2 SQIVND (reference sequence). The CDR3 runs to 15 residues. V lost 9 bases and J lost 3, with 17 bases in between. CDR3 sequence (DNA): TGTGCCAGCAAGCCCAAACTAGGGTACACCGGGGAGCTGTTTTTT. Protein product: CASKPKLGYTGELFF.

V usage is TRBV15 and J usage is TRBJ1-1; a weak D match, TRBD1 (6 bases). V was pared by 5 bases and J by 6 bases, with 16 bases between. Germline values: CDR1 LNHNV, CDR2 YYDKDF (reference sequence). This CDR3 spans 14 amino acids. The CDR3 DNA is TGTGCCACCAGCCCACGCGGGACATTTTCTGAAGCTTTCTTT. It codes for CATSPRGTFSEAFF. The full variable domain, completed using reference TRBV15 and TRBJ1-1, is DAMVIQNPRYQVTQFGKPVTLSCSQTLNHNVMYWYQQKSSQAPKLLFHYYDKDFNNEADTPDNFQSRRPNTSFCFLDIRSPGLGDTAMYLCATSPRGTFSEAFFGQGTRLTVV.

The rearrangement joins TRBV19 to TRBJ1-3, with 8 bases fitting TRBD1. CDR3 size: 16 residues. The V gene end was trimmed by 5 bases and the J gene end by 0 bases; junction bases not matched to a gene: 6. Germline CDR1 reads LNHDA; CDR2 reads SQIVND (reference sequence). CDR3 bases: TGTGCCAGTAGTTTCCGGGACAGGCCCTCTGGAAACACCATATATTTT. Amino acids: CASSFRDRPSGNTIYF.

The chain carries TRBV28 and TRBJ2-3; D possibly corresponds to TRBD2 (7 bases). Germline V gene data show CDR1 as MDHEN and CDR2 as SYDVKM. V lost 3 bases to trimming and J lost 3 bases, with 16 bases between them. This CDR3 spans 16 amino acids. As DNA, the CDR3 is TGTGCCAGCAGTTTCGCGAGGGGGGGCGGAACAGATACGCAGTATTTT. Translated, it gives CASSFARGGGTDTQYF. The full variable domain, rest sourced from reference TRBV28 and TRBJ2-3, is DVKVTQSSRYLVKRTGEKVFLECVQDMDHENMFWYRQDPGLGLRLIYFSYDVKMKEKGDIPEGYSVSREKKERFSLILESASTNQTSMYLCASSFARGGGTDTQYFGPGTRLTVL.

CDR3 amino acids: CASSVALAYNEQFF. DNA for the CDR3: TGTGCCAGCAGCGTGGCACTAGCCTACAATGAGCAGTTCTTC. J is TRBJ2-1 and V is TRBV9, with D tentatively TRBD2 (5 bases). Trimming shortened V by 2 bases and J by 2 bases, and 8 bases separated the two germline ends. The CDR3 is 14 amino acids. Germline CDR1 and CDR2: SGDLS and YYNGEE.

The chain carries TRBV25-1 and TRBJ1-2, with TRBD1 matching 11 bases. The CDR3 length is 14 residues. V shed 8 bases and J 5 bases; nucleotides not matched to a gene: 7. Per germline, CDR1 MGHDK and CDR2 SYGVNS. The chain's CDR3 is CASAGTGGSYGYTF. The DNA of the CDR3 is TGTGCCAGCGCCGGGACAGGGGGAAGTTATGGCTACACCTTC.

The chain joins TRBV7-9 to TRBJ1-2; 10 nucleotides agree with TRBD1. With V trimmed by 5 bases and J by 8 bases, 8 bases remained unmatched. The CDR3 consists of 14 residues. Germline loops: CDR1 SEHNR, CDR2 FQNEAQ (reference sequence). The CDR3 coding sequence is TGTGCCAGCAGCGTAGACAGGGGGCGGAGGGGCTACACCTTC. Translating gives CASSVDRGRRGYTF.

For the CDR3, the DNA is TGTGCCAGCAATCTCTTCCGTGGGGGGTCAGGGAATGAGCAGTTCTTC. Translating it yields CASNLFRGGSGNEQFF. The chain couples TRBV2 to TRBJ2-1; D might be TRBD2 (6 bases). There are 16 residues in the CDR3. Germline V gene lookup returns CDR1 SNHLY and CDR2 FYNNEI. Trimming left V 7 bases short and J 7 bases short, with 23 bases between.

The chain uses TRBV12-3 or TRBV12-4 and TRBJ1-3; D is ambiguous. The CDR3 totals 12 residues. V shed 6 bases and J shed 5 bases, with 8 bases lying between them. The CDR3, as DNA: TGTGCCAGCAGGCCCAACCGAAACACCATATATTTT. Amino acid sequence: CASRPNRNTIYF.

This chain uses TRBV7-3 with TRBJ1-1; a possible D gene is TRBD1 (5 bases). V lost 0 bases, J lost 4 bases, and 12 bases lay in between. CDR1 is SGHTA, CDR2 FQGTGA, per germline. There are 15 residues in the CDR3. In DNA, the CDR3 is TGTGCCAGCAGCTTAACTAGTCAGGGAGTCACTGAAGCTTTCTTT. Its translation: CASSLTSQGVTEAFF.

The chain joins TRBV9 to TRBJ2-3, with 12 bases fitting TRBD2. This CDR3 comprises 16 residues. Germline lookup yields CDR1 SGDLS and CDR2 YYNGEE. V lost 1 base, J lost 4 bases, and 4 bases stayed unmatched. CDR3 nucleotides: TGTGCCAGCAGCGTAAAGGCTAGCGGGGGGGCAGATACGCAGTATTTT. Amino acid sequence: CASSVKASGGADTQYF.